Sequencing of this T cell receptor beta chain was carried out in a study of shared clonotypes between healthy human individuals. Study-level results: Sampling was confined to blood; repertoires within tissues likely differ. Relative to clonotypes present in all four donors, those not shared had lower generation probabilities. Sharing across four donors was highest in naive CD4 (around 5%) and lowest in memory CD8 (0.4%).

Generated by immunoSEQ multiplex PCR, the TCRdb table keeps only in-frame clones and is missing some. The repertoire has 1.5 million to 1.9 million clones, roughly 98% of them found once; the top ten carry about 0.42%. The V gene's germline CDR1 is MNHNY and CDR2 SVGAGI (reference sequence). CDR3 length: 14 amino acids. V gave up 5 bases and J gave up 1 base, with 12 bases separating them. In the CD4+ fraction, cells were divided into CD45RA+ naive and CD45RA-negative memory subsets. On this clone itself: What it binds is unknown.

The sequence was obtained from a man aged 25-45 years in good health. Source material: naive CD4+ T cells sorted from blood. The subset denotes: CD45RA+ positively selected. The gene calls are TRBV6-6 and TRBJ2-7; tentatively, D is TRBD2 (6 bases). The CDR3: CASSPLAASYEQYF. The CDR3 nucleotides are TGTGCCAGCAGTCCCTTAGCGGCTTCCTACGAGCAGTACTTC.